These T cell receptor beta chains were read from a single sample in a study of T cells in localized non-small cell lung cancer. The assay was immunoSEQ multiplex PCR, and TCRdb's table has in-frame clones only and misses some. The table records under 65,000 clones, 80% to 90% of them present only once. Sequences were derived from peripheral blood, sampled before any cancer treatment. The receptors originated from a man aged 35-75 years with stage I squamous cell lung carcinoma. CDR3s include the opening cysteine and the closing phenylalanine or tryptophan. D genes are given only for firm matches. Part of the rows lack a size; the others show once, few, many or a class for expanded clones.

.	TRBV11-2	TRBJ2-2	.	TGTGCCAGCAGCTTATCAAGGGCCGGGGAGCTGTTTTTT	CASSLSRAGELFF
TRBD1	TRBV28	TRBJ1-4	.	TGTGCCAGCAGTTGGGCAGGGGGAGGGCGAACTAATGAAAAACTGTTTTTT	CASSWAGGGRTNEKLFF
.	TRBV30	TRBJ2-1	few	TGTGCCTGGAGTGTACAACCGGATCACAATGAGCAGTTCTTC	CAWSVQPDHNEQFF
.	TRBV5-1	TRBJ1-1	.	TGCGCCAGCAAACCCACCTGGGGGGACACTGAAGCTTTCTTT	CASKPTWGDTEAFF
.	TRBV7-2	TRBJ2-3	.	TGTGCCAGCAGGCCCCAAGGGGGAGGGCCGGATACGCAGTATTTT	CASRPQGGGPDTQYF
.	TRBV7-2	TRBJ2-3	.	TGTGCCAGCAGCGTAGACAGCACAGATACGCAGTATTTT	CASSVDSTDTQYF
.	TRBV11-1	TRBJ2-3	once	TGTGCCAGCAGCTGGGGATATGGGACAGATACGCAGTATTTT	CASSWGYGTDTQYF
.	TRBV4-3	TRBJ1-4	.	TGCGCCAGCAGCCAAGAGGGAGCGGGGGCGACTAATGAAAAACTGTTTTTT	CASSQEGAGATNEKLFF
.	TRBV7-3	TRBJ2-3	.	TGTGCCAGCAGCCTAACCTCGAGGGACCCTAGCACAGATACGCAGTATTTT	CASSLTSRDPSTDTQYF
.	TRBV20-1	TRBJ1-1	.	TGCAGTGCTAGAGAGGTCGCTGAAGCTTTCTTT	CSAREVAEAFF
TRBD2	TRBV7-8	TRBJ2-2	.	TGTGCCAGCAGCCCGAGGACTAGCGGCAACCGCTTGAACACCGGGGAGCTGTTTTTT	CASSPRTSGNRLNTGELFF
TRBD1	TRBV6-4	TRBJ1-5	.	TGTGCCAGCAGTAGGACAGGGGCCACCTCCGGGCCCCAGCATTTT	CASSRTGATSGPQHF
.	TRBV7-9	TRBJ2-2	.	TGTGCCAGCCCCATGTTGCGGCAGTCGAACACCGGGGAGCTGTTTTTT	CASPMLRQSNTGELFF
.	TRBV10-3	TRBJ1-2	.	TGTGCCACCATTGCACAGGACAGAGCTAACTATGGCTACACCTTC	CATIAQDRANYGYTF
TRBD2	TRBV2	TRBJ2-7	.	TGTGCCAGCAGCCTAGGGACTAGCGGGAGTCGCGAGCAGTACTTC	CASSLGTSGSREQYF
.	TRBV5-4	TRBJ2-5	.	TGTGCCAGCAGCTTGGCCGGGGCCAAAGAGACCCAGTACTTC	CASSLAGAKETQYF
TRBD1	TRBV25-1	TRBJ1-1	.	TGTGCCAGCAGTTCATGGGGGGGACAGGAAGCTTTCTTT	CASSSWGGQEAFF
.	TRBV27	TRBJ1-6	.	TGTGCCAGCAGTTCAGCGGGGGGGATCCCCCTCCACTTT	CASSSAGGIPLHF
.	TRBV28	TRBJ1-5	.	TGTGCCAGCAGTTTTATTAGCAATCAGCCCCAGCATTTT	CASSFISNQPQHF
.	TRBV10-3	TRBJ2-7	.	TGTGCCATCAGTGTCTTGCCGCACGACGAGCAGTACTTC	CAISVLPHDEQYF
.	TRBV4-3	TRBJ2-5	.	TGCGCCAGCAGCCAAGATACTAGTAAAGAGACCCAGTACTTC	CASSQDTSKETQYF
TRBD2	TRBV5-4	TRBJ2-7	once	TGTGCCAGCAGCTTGGGACTAGCGGGAGAAGGAGACGAGCAGTACTTC	CASSLGLAGEGDEQYF
TRBD2	TRBV19	TRBJ2-5	.	TGTGCCAGTAGTCCGGGACTAGCGGGAGAGACCCAGTACTTC	CASSPGLAGETQYF
TRBD2	TRBV7-3	TRBJ2-3	.	TGTGCCAGCAGCCCCAGGACTAGCGCAGATACGCAGTATTTT	CASSPRTSADTQYF
.	TRBV27	TRBJ1-2	once	TGTGCCAGCAGTTTCGAGGGAGGGAATGGCTACACCTTC	CASSFEGGNGYTF
.	TRBV4-3	TRBJ2-1	.	TGCGCCAGCAGCCAAGACGCGAGGAGCGGTCCTGGGGATGAGCAGTTCTTC	CASSQDARSGPGDEQFF
TRBD2	TRBV7-9	TRBJ2-7	.	TGTGCCAGTGATCTAGCGGGAGTTGTCTACGAGCAGTACTTC	CASDLAGVVYEQYF
TRBD1	TRBV5-4	TRBJ2-2	.	TGTGCCAGCAGCTCTGACAGGGGGCATGGCGGGGAGCTGTTTTTT	CASSSDRGHGGELFF
.	TRBV29-1	TRBJ1-2	few	TGCAGCGCCATCCGGGGGAGCTATGGCTACACCTTC	CSAIRGSYGYTF